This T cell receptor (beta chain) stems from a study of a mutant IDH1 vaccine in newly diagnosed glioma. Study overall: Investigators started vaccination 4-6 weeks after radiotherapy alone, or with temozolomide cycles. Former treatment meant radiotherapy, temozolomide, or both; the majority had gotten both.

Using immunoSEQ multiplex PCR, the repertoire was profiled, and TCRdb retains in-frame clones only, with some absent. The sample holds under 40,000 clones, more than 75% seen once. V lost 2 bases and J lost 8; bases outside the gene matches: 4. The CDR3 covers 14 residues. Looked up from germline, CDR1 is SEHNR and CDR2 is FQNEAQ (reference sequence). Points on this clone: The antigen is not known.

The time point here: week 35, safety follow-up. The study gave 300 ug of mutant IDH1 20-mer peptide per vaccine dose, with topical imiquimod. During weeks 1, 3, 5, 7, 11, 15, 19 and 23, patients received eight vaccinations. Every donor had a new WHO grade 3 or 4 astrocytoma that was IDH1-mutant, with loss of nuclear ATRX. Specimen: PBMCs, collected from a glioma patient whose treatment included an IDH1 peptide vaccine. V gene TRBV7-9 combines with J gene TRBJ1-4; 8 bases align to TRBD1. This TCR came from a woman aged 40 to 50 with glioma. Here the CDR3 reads CASSLRTGNEKLFF. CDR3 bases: TGTGCCAGCAGCTTACGGACAGGGAACGAAAAACTGTTTTTT.